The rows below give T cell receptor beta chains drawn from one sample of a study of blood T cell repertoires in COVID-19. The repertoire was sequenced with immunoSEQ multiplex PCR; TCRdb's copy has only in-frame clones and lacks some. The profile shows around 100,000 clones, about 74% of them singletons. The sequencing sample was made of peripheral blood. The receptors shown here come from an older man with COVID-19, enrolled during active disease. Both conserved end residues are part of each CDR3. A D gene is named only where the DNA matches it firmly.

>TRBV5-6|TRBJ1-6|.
TGTGCCAGCATCAGGGCGGAAAATAATTCACCCCTCCACTTT
CASIRAENNSPLHF
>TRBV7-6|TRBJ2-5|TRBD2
TGTGCCAGCAGCTCCTGGACTAGCCTCGAGACCCAGTACTTC
CASSSWTSLETQYF
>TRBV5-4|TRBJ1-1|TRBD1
TGTGCCAGCAGCTTCGGACAGGGAGGGACTGAAGCTTTCTTT
CASSFGQGGTEAFF
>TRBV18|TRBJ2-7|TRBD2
TGTGCCAGCTCATATTCTAGCGGAGGGGAAGAGCAGTACTTC
CASSYSSGGEEQYF
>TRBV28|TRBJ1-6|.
TGTGCCAGCAGTTTACCCGATGTCGGCCTCCACTTT
CASSLPDVGLHF
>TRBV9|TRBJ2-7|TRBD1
TGTGCCAGCAGCGTAGGGGGGACAGAGTACGAGCAGTACTTC
CASSVGGTEYEQYF
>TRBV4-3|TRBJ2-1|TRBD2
TGCGCCAGCAGCCCTTTTACTAGCGGGGGGAATGAGCAGTTCTTC
CASSPFTSGGNEQFF
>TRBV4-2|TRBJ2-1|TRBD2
TGTGCCAGCAGCCAAGGACTAGCGGGCGAGCAGTTCTTC
CASSQGLAGEQFF
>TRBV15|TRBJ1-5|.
TGTGCCACCAGCAGAGACAGATCGGGTCAGCCCCAGCATTTT
CATSRDRSGQPQHF
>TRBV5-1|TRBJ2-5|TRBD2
TGCGCCAGCAGCTTAGGGCGGGAGACCTGGGAGACCCAGTACTTC
CASSLGRETWETQYF